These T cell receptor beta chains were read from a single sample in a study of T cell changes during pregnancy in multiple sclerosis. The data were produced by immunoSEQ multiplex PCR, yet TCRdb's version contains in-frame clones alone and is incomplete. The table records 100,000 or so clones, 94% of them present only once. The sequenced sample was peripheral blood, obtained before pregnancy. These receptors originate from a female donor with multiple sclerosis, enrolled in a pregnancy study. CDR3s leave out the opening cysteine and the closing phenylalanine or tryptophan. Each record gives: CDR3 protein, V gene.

cdr3_aa: SVGGTSGTNYEQF
v_call: TRBV29-1

cdr3_aa: ASSRDRGDEAF
v_call: TRBV10-2

cdr3_aa: ASSYRGGPAYEQY
v_call: TRBV6-7

cdr3_aa: AWSVRLADTQY
v_call: TRBV30

cdr3_aa: ASSLGTGAYEQY
v_call: TRBV5-1

cdr3_aa: ASSLSGQGSGYT
v_call: TRBV27

cdr3_aa: ASRYRASRANTEAF
v_call: TRBV4-1

cdr3_aa: ASSVEKIPNIQY
v_call: TRBV9

cdr3_aa: SADSMNTEAF
v_call: TRBV29-1

cdr3_aa: ASSSSDRAIGYEQY
v_call: TRBV7-8

cdr3_aa: ASSFRSGLAGVGEQF
v_call: TRBV5-1